Sequencing of this T cell receptor beta chain was carried out in a study of T-cell memory formation after mild COVID-19. TCRdb re-derived calls from the 5' RACE reads in MiXCR, one entry per CDR3 protein. The sample consists of 500,000 to 550,000 distinct CDR3 sequences, about a fifth of them appearing once. This clonotype was detected many times. The antigen remains unidentified. Trimming left V 5 bases short and J 0 bases short, with 13 bases between. CDR3 length: 15 amino acids. The germline V gene encodes CDR1 SGHTA and CDR2 FQGTGA. Overall study findings and caveats: CD4/CD8 balance characterized clones contracting day 15 to 85, and CD4+ skew characterized later expanders. In second-wave clones peaking day 37, SARS-CoV-2 specificity remained unconfirmed. Shrinking CD4+ clones resided mostly in CM and EM, and CD8+ ones in EMRA.

The sequence was obtained from an adult woman who had mild COVID-19 (a few samples of this study predate the infection). Cell type and time point are not known. Sequenced: PBMCs or a T cell subset sorted from them (not recorded which). The rearrangement uses TRBV7-3 and TRBJ1-1; D gene ambiguous. In DNA, the CDR3 is TGTGCCAGCAGCCCCGGCGAGGCCTTGAACACTGAAGCTTTCTTT. This translates into CASSPGEALNTEAFF.